This passage covers 17 T cell receptor beta chains from one sample sequenced in a study of cytomegalovirus exposure and HLA in healthy donors. Researchers ran the PCR with 60 Vbeta and 13 Jbeta primers. Method: immunoSEQ multiplex PCR; TCRdb's copy keeps in-frame clones and lacks some. This table has 210,000 or so clones, around 80% appearing once. Sequenced sample: PBMCs. The receptors originated from a woman aged 55 to 70 in good health and CMV-seropositive.

J is TRBJ1-6 and V is TRBV18; 7 bases align to TRBD1. CDR1 and CDR2 (germline): KGHSH, LQKENI. This CDR3 contains 15 residues. J was trimmed by 8 bases and V by 6 bases; bases with no gene match: 10. CDR3 amino acids: CASSQTTGSDSPLHF. CDR3 DNA sequence: TGTGCCAGCTCCCAAACGACAGGGAGCGATTCACCCCTCCACTTT. Full variable domain (remainder filled in from reference TRBV18 and TRBJ1-6): NAGVMQNPRHLVRRRGQEARLRCSPMKGHSHVYWYRQLPEEGLKFMVYLQKENIIDESGMPKERFSAEFPKEGPSILRIQQVVRGDSAAYFCASSQTTGSDSPLHFGNGTRLTVT.

The chain joins TRBV10-3 to TRBJ2-3; 12 bases match TRBD2. Trimming took 4 bases from V and 0 from J; bases not matched to a gene: 2. The germline V gene has CDR1 ENHRY and CDR2 SYGVKD. The CDR3 contains 16 residues. CDR3 coding DNA: TGTGCCATCAGTGGACTAGCGGGGGACAGCACAGATACGCAGTATTTT. Translated: CAISGLAGDSTDTQYF.

The chain couples TRBV6-1 to TRBJ1-2, with D perhaps TRBD1 (5 bases). Germline V gene sequence: CDR1 MNHNS, CDR2 SASEGT. CDR3 length equals 15 residues. The germline V and J ends were trimmed by 8 bases and 8 bases, with 24 bases remaining between them. The CDR3 sequence: CASVRSNSRARGYTF. In DNA form, the CDR3 reads TGTGCCAGCGTACGATCAAATTCCAGGGCGAGGGGCTACACCTTC.

This clone was seen more than once but under ten times. J is TRBJ2-3 and V is TRBV7-8; 7 bases align to TRBD2. The CDR3 covers 15 residues. The V gene's germline CDR1 is SGHVS and CDR2 FQNEAQ. V dropped 1 base and J dropped 0; count of bases not matched to a gene: 1. The CDR3 bases are TGTGCCAGCAGCTTAGTCGGGGGGAGCACAGATACGCAGTATTTT. It is translated as CASSLVGGSTDTQYF. Drawing the rest from reference TRBV7-8 and TRBJ2-3, the complete variable domain is GAGVSQSPRYKVAKRGQDVALRCDPISGHVSLFWYQQALGQGPEFLTYFQNEAQLDKSGLPSDRFFAERPEGSVSTLKIQRTQQEDSAVYLCASSLVGGSTDTQYFGPGTRLTVL.

This clone appeared a few times. The V call is TRBV11-2, the J call TRBJ1-1; D not resolved. This CDR3 has 14 residues. With 5 bases removed from V and 5 bases from J, the gap between germline ends came to 15 bases. Germline-derived CDR1 and CDR2 are SGHAT and FQNNGV. CDR3 DNA sequence: TGTGCCAGCAGCCCGGTCGGAGGAGTTACTGAAGCTTTCTTT. Amino acids: CASSPVGGVTEAFF.

The chain's CDR3 is CASSSLNIQYF. DNA of the CDR3: TGTGCCAGCAGCTCCCTAAACATTCAGTACTTC. This sequence joins TRBV7-9 and TRBJ2-4; D gene uncertain. V lost 4 bases, J lost 6 bases, and 4 bases lay in between. Germline CDR1 reads SEHNR; CDR2 reads FQNEAQ (reference sequence). This CDR3 is 11 amino acids long.

The gene calls are TRBV6-4 and TRBJ2-1; the match to TRBD2 covers 14 bases. The CDR3 contains 16 residues. The V gene's germline CDR1 is MRHNA and CDR2 SNTAGT. The ends lost 0 bases at V and 7 bases at J; junction bases unmatched: 2. In nucleotides, the CDR3 is TGTGCCAGCAGTGACTCGGGGACTAGCGGGAGTAATGAGCAGTTCTTC. Translated: CASSDSGTSGSNEQFF.

This clone was detected only a few times. The V gene is TRBV25-1, the J gene TRBJ2-5; a possible D gene is TRBD2 (5 bases). V was trimmed by 3 bases and J by 2 bases, leaving 16 bases between them. Looked up from germline, CDR1 is MGHDK and CDR2 is SYGVNS. The length of the CDR3 is 16 residues. The CDR3 here is CASSDPRAEVQETQYF. As DNA, the CDR3 is TGTGCCAGCAGTGATCCCCGGGCGGAGGTACAAGAGACCCAGTACTTC.

The chain uses TRBV6-5 and TRBJ2-7, with unresolved D. The CDR3 covers 14 residues. Trimming removed 3 bases at V and 0 bases at J, with 9 bases between. Germline-derived CDR1 and CDR2 are MNHEY and SVGAGI. In DNA form, the CDR3 reads TGTGCCAGCAGTTATAGAGACAACTCCTACGAGCAGTACTTC. Protein sequence: CASSYRDNSYEQYF.

The chain couples TRBV5-5 to TRBJ1-2; D is undetermined. The CDR3 sequence is 15 residues long. Germline V gene sequence: CDR1 SGHKS, CDR2 YYEKEE (reference sequence). V dropped 2 bases and J dropped 4 bases, with 15 bases sitting between them. The CDR3 here is CASSFQAGGGYGYTF. DNA of the CDR3: TGTGCCAGCAGCTTCCAGGCGGGAGGCGGCTATGGCTACACCTTC.

The J gene is TRBJ1-2, the V gene TRBV28, with 7 bases lining up with TRBD1. The CDR3 runs to 14 residues. The V and J ends lost 4 bases and 1 base, in that order; junction bases with no gene match: 3. In germline, CDR1 is MDHEN, CDR2 SYDVKM. In DNA form, the CDR3 reads TGTGCCAGCAGTTCGGACAGGATTAACTATGGCTACACCTTC. Amino acid sequence: CASSSDRINYGYTF.

This clone was detected a few times. This rearrangement joins TRBV5-1 to TRBJ1-2; D possibly corresponds to TRBD1 (6 bases). Germline CDR1 is SGHRS and CDR2 is YFSETQ. V was cut by 6 bases and J by 14 bases, with 20 bases left in between. The CDR3 totals 12 residues. The CDR3 region has the DNA TGCGCCAGCACCTCTCAGGGGCCCCCCCTAACCTTC. It yields the protein CASTSQGPPLTF.

The rearrangement joins TRBV7-9 to TRBJ2-3; the match to TRBD2 covers 7 bases. The CDR3 is 14 amino acids. CDR1 is SEHNR, CDR2 FQNEAQ, per germline (reference sequence). J lost 2 bases, V lost 6 bases, and 5 bases had no gene match. CDR3 loop: CASSLLATTDTQYF. The CDR3 nucleotides are TGTGCCAGCAGTCTACTAGCGACCACAGATACGCAGTATTTT.

In its sample, this clone was seen a few times. V usage is TRBV6-1 and J usage is TRBJ1-2, with D hard to call. The germline V gene encodes CDR1 MNHNS and CDR2 SASEGT. This CDR3 contains 12 residues. Trimming removed 5 bases at V and 5 bases at J, with 9 bases between. The CDR3 DNA follows: TGTGCCAGCAGTCTAGACCGGTATGGCTACACCTTC. This sequence encodes CASSLDRYGYTF.

Only one count was recorded for this clone. V is TRBV6-1 and J is TRBJ2-1; D is ambiguous. This CDR3 comprises 15 residues. With 0 bases removed from V and 0 bases from J, the gap between germline ends came to 6 bases. Germline CDR1 and CDR2: MNHNS and SASEGT. The DNA of the CDR3 is TGTGCCAGCAGTGAAGCACTGAGCTCCTACAATGAGCAGTTCTTC. It yields the protein CASSEALSSYNEQFF.

The J gene is TRBJ2-3, the V gene TRBV5-1; 9 bases line up with TRBD1. This CDR3 has 15 residues. Germline V gives CDR1 SGHRS, CDR2 YFSETQ. The junction had 2 bases not matched to a gene; V was cut back by 2 bases and J by 1 base. The CDR3 is CASSLTGGRTDTQYF. The CDR3 region has the DNA TGCGCCAGCAGCTTAACAGGGGGCCGCACAGATACGCAGTATTTT.

This sequence joins TRBV19 and TRBJ1-3; D may be TRBD1 (6 bases). V lost 6 bases and J lost 2, with 14 bases in between. Germline lookup yields CDR1 LNHDA and CDR2 SQIVND (reference sequence). The length of the CDR3 is 15 residues. CDR3 sequence reads: CASSPGALPGNTIYF. The CDR3 DNA sequence: TGTGCCAGTAGCCCAGGGGCTCTCCCTGGAAACACCATATATTTT.